A selection of T cell receptor beta chains follows, all from one sample in a study of human T cells and chemical hapten exposure. TCRdb reprocessed the RACE reads via MiXCR and lists one record per CDR3 protein. The sample includes tens of thousands of distinct CDR3 sequences, 32% of them seen just once. Here the sequenced sample was whole blood, taken in connection with sensitization to the hapten diphenylcyclopropenone (DPC). The receptors stem from a man in his forties with alopecia areata. Some clones in this sample may be carry-over from other donors' samples. CDR3s include the opening cysteine and the closing phenylalanine or tryptophan. Fields, in order: V gene, J gene, D gene, clone size, CDR3 protein, CDR3 DNA. D genes are given only for firm matches. Not all rows give a size; the values are once, few, many and, for expanded clones, a class.

>TRBV7-2|TRBJ1-1|.|.
CASSSYGVLAFF
TGTGCCAGCAGCTCCTACGGGGTTCTCGCTTTCTTT
>TRBV5-1|TRBJ2-3|.|.
CASSQSTSTDTQYF
TGCGCCAGCAGCCAGTCTACTAGCACAGATACGCAGTATTTT
>TRBV11-2|TRBJ2-2|TRBD2|few
CASSRTSGYNTGELFF
TGTGCCAGCAGCCGTACTAGCGGGTATAACACCGGGGAGCTGTTTTTT
>TRBV29-1|TRBJ2-3|TRBD1|.
CSGGQGTTDTQYF
TGCAGCGGGGGACAGGGAACCACAGATACGCAGTATTTT
>TRBV7-2|TRBJ1-5|TRBD1|.
CASSLAAGGIQPQHF
TGTGCCAGCAGCTTAGCGGCAGGGGGCATTCAGCCCCAGCATTTT
>TRBV14|TRBJ2-1|.|.
CASSQDWGTLGENEQFF
TGTGCCAGCAGCCAAGATTGGGGGACTCTGGGGGAGAATGAGCAGTTCTTC
>TRBV20-1|TRBJ2-7|TRBD1|.
CSARAPGQGTYEQYF
TGCAGTGCTAGAGCACCGGGACAGGGGACCTACGAGCAGTACTTC
>TRBV12-3/TRBV12-4|TRBJ1-4|.|.
CASSLWGAQDGNEKLFF
TGTGCCAGCAGTCTATGGGGGGCCCAGGATGGGAATGAAAAACTGTTTTTT
>TRBV12-3/TRBV12-4|TRBJ2-3|.|few
CASRQGDTQYF
TGTGCCAGCAGGCAGGGGGATACGCAGTATTTT
>TRBV5-1|TRBJ2-1|TRBD1|few
CASSRPGTGYEQFF
TGCGCCAGCAGCCGTCCCGGGACAGGGTATGAGCAGTTCTTC
>TRBV2|TRBJ2-1|.|few
CASSPQAEQFF
TGTGCCAGCAGCCCACAGGCTGAGCAGTTCTTC
>TRBV5-1|TRBJ2-5|.|few
CASSVGTGPQETQYF
TGCGCCAGCAGCGTGGGAACAGGCCCGCAAGAGACCCAGTACTTC
>TRBV6-5|TRBJ2-7|TRBD1|.
CASSYSTSGTGDHEQYF
TGTGCCAGCAGTTACTCGACGTCCGGGACAGGGGATCACGAGCAGTACTTC
>TRBV9|TRBJ2-5|.|.
CASSPDSGVETQYF
TGTGCCAGCAGCCCAGACTCGGGAGTAGAGACCCAGTACTTC
>TRBV3-1|TRBJ2-7|TRBD1|.
CASSQDWRQGASLYEQYF
TGTGCCAGCAGCCAAGATTGGAGACAGGGGGCTTCCCTCTACGAGCAGTACTTC
>TRBV2|TRBJ1-1|.|.
CASEQSNTEAFF
TGTGCCTCCGAACAGTCGAACACTGAAGCTTTCTTT
>TRBV2|TRBJ2-1|TRBD1|few
CASSTGDRRDEQFF
TGTGCCAGCAGTACCGGGGACAGGCGGGATGAGCAGTTCTTC
>TRBV11-2|TRBJ2-1|TRBD2|.
CASSYGTSGYNEQFF
TGTGCCAGCAGCTACGGGACTAGCGGATACAATGAGCAGTTCTTC
>TRBV3-1|TRBJ1-3|.|few
CASSQGNGNTIYF
TGTGCCAGCAGCCAGGGGAATGGAAACACCATATATTTT
>TRBV6-5|TRBJ1-5|TRBD1|.
CASSRDRVSNQPQHF
TGTGCCAGCAGCCGGGACAGGGTGAGCAATCAGCCCCAGCATTTT